This TCR beta chain was sequenced for a study of graft-versus-host responses after intestinal transplantation. Turning to the study itself: Each of the recipients got a multivisceral, liver-intestinal, or isolated intestinal transplant. Study observations and caveats: Allograft clonal ratios (graft-versus-host to host-versus-graft) were high in patients who had graft-donor T cell macrochimerism.

The protocol was immunoSEQ multiplex PCR, while the TCRdb copy is restricted to in-frame clones and leaves out a portion. The table records about 120,000 clones, around 93% of them present only once. A remark on this clone: Its antigen is currently unknown.

The CDR3 runs to 15 residues. V shed 0 bases and J 5 bases; nucleotides not matched to a gene: 6. The V gene's germline CDR1 is SGHRS and CDR2 YFSETQ. The specimen was unstimulated CD8+ T cells sorted from spleen or lymph node cells, collected before intestinal transplant. The rearrangement uses TRBV5-1 and TRBJ2-5; 8 nucleotides line up with TRBD1. This receptor was obtained from a human donor who received an intestinal transplant. The CDR3: CASSLDRGVGETQYF. For the CDR3, the DNA is TGCGCCAGCAGCTTGGACAGGGGGGTGGGGGAGACCCAGTACTTC.